This T cell receptor (beta chain) was sequenced for a study of T cell responses to AZD1222 COVID-19 vaccine listed by TCRdb under 2021. A note on the overall study: AZD1222 recipients with second doses at about 4 weeks or about 12 weeks were pooled, because spike-specific TCR depth and breadth did not differ between schedules. TCR sequencing was performed for 230 to 250 trial participants, of whom roughly 200 were given two doses of AZD1222 and around 25 were given two doses of MenACWY control vaccine. Enrollment into the trials was organized by age into subgroups of 18-55, 56-69 and 70-plus years, and those subgroups contained roughly 150, 30 and 60 TCR-sequenced participants, respectively. The study at large found these results: Conclusions about previously exposed vaccinees were limited because only six or seven AZD1222 recipients were SARS-CoV-2 seropositive at baseline. After two AZD1222 doses, both the breadth and the depth of spike-specific TCRs were significantly higher than at day 0 and than in MenACWY recipients. In the small 56-69-year group, the increase in depth fell short of significance, most likely because of low power. Because no samples from the day 14 peak response were available, repertoires could be characterized only after the peak T cell response. Participants were mostly white British, with more females than males. The authors suggested clonal diversity may have been underestimated. The vaccine-associated CD4 TCRs covered the entire spike protein, and the dominant responses fell in regions 160-218 and 743-854. Reportedly, almost half of the unique spike-specific TCRs recognized epitopes lying outside the regions that are mutated in the B.1.351 and B.1.1.7 variants.

The CDR3 regions of human TCRbeta chains were subjected to immunosequencing. The source study handled its data this way. TCRs in the repertoires were compared against a reference library of SARS-CoV-2-specific TCRs that had been generated with the MIRA antigen-specificity platform. Breadth was defined as the fraction of unique TCRs that were SARS-CoV-2-associated, and depth was defined as the fraction of total T cells that were SARS-CoV-2-associated. Using the MIRA data, each spike-specific TCR was mapped to the spike region that the TCR reacts to and placed in a CD4 or CD8 class. Log10-transformed breadth and depth values were compared by one-way ANOVA with Sidak's multiple comparisons tests. TCRdb carries this immuneACCESS record with in-frame sequences only. Its versions omit some clonotypes, under half of them owing to an unresolved V gene in the studies checked, with the rest unexplained. V and J calls plus clone size are reproduced from that table; the DNA served to infer D and trimming. Recorded for this sample are about 92,000 clones; 80% to 90% of them occurred a single time. The ten largest make up 10% of the sample.

This sample's time point label indicates: baseline before first vaccination. The vaccinee samples were drawn from two UK trials, COV001 and COV002, one of which was a single-blind randomized controlled phase 2/3 trial testing AZD1222 (ChAdOx1 nCoV-19) in healthy adults. For TCRbeta chain sequencing, PBMC samples were collected from trial participants at day 0 and at day 28 after the second dose. This clone showed up just once. Its target antigen remains unknown. It has no much larger one-base neighbor in the sample; base qualities were not kept. Relative to germline, V is missing 3 bases and J is missing 1 base, with 4 bases of the junction outside any gene match. The CDR3, cysteine through phenylalanine, is 15 amino acids long. Only the CDR3 part of the read is kept: 45 bases, read in frame from the first base. Sequences ENHRY (CDR1) and SYGVKD (CDR2) are obtained from the germline V gene.

The sequences come from peripheral blood, collected on day 0 of AZD1222 vaccination. The chain is assembled from TRBV10-3 and TRBJ1-1, and 8 junctional nucleotides match TRBD1. The clonotype was recovered from an adult in good health. The CDR3 here reads CAISEPGQANTEAFF. Here is the DNA: TGTGCCATCAGTGAACCGGGACAGGCGAACACTGAAGCTTTCTTT.